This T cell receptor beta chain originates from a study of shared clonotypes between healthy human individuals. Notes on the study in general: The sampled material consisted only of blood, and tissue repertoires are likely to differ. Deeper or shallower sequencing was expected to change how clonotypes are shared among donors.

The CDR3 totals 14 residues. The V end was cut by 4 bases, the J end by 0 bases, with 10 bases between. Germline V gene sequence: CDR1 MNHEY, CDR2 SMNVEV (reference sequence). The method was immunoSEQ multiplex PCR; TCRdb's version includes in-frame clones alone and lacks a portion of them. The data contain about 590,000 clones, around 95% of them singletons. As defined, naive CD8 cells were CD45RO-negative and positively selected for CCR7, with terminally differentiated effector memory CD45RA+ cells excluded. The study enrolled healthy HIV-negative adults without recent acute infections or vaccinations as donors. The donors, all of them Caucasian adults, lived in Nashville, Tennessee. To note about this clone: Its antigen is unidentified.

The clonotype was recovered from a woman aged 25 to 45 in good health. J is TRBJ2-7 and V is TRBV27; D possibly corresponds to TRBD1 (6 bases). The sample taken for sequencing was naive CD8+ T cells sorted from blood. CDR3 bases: TGTGCCAGCAGTTCCTGGGACAACTCCTACGAGCAGTACTTC. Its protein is CASSSWDNSYEQYF.